This T cell receptor (beta chain) was sequenced during a study of blood T cells in healthy people across ages. This clonotype was observed a handful of times. The antigen is undetermined. A J-beta primer mix and a sample-barcoded 5' primer were used in a second PCR of roughly 7 to 12 cycles. TCRdb passed the 5' RACE reads through MiXCR, listing each CDR3 protein once. The sample contains about 570,000 distinct CDR3 sequences, 25% to 30% of which appear only once. A minimum of 6.5 million PBMCs was isolated per sample. Findings and caveats of the study: Donor CMV status was unknown, possibly confounding expanded clonotype changes.

Sequencing was done on a sample of blood. This TCR was sampled from a woman between 65 and 79 years old in good health.

The chain's CDR3 is CASSLVLVNEQFF. In nucleotides, the CDR3 is TGTGCCAGCAGCTTAGTGCTAGTCAATGAGCAGTTCTTC. This chain links TRBV7-9 with TRBJ2-1; D is unclear. Between the trimmed V and J ends, which lost 1 base and 6 bases, there was a span of 7 bases. CDR3 size: 13 residues. The germline gives CDR1 SEHNR, CDR2 FQNEAQ (reference sequence).